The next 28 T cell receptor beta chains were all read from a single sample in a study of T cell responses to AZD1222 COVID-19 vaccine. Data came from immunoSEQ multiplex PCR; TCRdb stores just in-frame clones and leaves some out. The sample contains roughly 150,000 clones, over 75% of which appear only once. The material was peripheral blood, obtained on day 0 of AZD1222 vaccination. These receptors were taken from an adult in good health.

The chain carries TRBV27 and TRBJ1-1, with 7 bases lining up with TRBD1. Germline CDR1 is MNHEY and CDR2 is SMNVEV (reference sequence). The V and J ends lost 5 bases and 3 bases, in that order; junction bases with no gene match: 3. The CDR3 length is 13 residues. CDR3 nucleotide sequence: TGTGCCAGCAGTCGACAGGGAGACACTGAAGCTTTCTTT. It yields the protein CASSRQGDTEAFF.

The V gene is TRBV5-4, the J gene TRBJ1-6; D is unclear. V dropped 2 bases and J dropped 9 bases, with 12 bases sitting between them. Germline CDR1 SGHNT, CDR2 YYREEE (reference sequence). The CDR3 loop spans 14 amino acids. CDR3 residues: CASSLRAAGSPLHF. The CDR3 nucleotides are TGTGCCAGCAGCTTACGGGCGGCTGGTTCACCCCTCCACTTT.

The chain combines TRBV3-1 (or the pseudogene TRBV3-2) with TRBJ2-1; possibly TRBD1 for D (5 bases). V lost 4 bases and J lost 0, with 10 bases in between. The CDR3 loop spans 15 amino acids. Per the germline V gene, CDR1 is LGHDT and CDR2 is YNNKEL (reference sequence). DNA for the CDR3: TGTGCCAGCAGCCCGAGACAGAGCTCCTACAATGAGCAGTTCTTC. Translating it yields CASSPRQSSYNEQFF.

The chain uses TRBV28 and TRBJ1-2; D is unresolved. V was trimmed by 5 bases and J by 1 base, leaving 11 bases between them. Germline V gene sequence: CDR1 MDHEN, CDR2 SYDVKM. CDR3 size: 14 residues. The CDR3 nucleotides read TGTGCCAGCAGTACAGACGTATTTAACTATGGCTACACCTTC. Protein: CASSTDVFNYGYTF.

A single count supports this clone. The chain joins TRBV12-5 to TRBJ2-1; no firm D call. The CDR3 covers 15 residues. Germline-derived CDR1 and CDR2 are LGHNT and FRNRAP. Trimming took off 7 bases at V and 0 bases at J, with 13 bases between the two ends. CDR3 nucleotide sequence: TGTGCTAGTGATACTGGGGTAAGCTCCTACAATGAGCAGTTCTTC. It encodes CASDTGVSSYNEQFF.

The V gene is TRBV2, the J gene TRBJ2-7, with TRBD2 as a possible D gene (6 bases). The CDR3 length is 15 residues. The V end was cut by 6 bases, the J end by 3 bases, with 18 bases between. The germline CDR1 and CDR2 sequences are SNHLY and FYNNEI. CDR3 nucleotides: TGTGCCAGCAGAGCAACCGGGACTGCTAGCTACGAGCAGTACTTC. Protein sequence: CASRATGTASYEQYF.

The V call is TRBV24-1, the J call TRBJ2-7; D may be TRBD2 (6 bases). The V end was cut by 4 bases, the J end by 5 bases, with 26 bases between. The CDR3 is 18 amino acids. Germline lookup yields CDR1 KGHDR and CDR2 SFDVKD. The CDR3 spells CATSDDWVEREVRHEQYF. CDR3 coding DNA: TGTGCCACCAGTGACGACTGGGTTGAGAGGGAGGTCCGCCACGAGCAGTACTTC.

The CDR3, as DNA: TGTGCCAGTAGTATAGATCGGGACAGGGGATTTGGTCAGCCCCAGCATTTT. The encoded protein is CASSIDRDRGFGQPQHF. The rearrangement joins TRBV19 to TRBJ1-5; 10 nucleotides line up with TRBD1. The ends lost 0 bases at V and 6 bases at J; junction bases unmatched: 8. The CDR3 is made up of 17 amino acids. Germline CDR1 is LNHDA and CDR2 is SQIVND (reference sequence).

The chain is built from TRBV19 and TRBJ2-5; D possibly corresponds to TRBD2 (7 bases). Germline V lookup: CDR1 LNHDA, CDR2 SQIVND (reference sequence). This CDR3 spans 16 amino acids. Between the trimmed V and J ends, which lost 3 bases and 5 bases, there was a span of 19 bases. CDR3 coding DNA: TGTGCCAGTAGTATCTTTTGGGGGGGCGGATGGGAGACCCAGTACTTC. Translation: CASSIFWGGGWETQYF.

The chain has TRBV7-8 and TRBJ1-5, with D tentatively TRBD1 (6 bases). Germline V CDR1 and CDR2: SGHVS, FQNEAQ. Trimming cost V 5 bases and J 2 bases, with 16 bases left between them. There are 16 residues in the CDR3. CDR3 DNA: TGTGCCAGCAGCCCGAGGGCGGGGGCTGGCAATCAGCCCCAGCATTTT. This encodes CASSPRAGAGNQPQHF.

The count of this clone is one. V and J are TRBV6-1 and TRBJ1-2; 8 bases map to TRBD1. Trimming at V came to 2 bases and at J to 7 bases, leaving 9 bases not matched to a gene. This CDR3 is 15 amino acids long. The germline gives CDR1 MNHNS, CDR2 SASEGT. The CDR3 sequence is CASSERSTGVGGYTF. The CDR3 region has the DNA TGTGCCAGCAGTGAAAGGTCGACAGGGGTTGGTGGCTACACCTTC.

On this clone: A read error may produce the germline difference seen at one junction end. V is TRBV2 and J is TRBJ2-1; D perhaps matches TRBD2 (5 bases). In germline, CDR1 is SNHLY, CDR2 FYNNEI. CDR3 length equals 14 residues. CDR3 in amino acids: CASREAVGHNEQFF. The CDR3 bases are TGTGCCAGCAGGGAAGCGGTGGGTCACAATGAGCAGTTCTTC.

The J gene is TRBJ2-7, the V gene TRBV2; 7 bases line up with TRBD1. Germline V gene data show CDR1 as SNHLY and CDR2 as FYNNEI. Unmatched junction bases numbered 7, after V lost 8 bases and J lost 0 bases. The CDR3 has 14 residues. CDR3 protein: CASQKRDSSYEQYF. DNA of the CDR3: TGTGCCAGCCAAAAACGGGACAGCTCCTACGAGCAGTACTTC.

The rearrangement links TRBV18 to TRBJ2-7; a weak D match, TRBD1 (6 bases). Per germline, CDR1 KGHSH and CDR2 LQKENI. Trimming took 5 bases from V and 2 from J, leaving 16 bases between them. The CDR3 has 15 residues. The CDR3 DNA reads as TGTGCCAGCTCAGCACGGACAGCGCTTGCCTACGAGCAGTACTTC. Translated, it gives CASSARTALAYEQYF.

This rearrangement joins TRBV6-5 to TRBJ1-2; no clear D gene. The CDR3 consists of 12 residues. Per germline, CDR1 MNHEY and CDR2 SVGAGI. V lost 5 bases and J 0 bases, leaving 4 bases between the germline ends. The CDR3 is CASSNTNYGYTF. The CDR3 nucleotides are TGTGCCAGCAGTAACACTAACTATGGCTACACCTTC.

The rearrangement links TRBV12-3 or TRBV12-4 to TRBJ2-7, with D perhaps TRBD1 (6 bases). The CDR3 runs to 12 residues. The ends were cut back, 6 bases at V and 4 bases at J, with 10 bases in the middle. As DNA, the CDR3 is TGTGCCAGCAGACTAGGGGGTTACGAGCAGTACTTC. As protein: CASRLGGYEQYF.

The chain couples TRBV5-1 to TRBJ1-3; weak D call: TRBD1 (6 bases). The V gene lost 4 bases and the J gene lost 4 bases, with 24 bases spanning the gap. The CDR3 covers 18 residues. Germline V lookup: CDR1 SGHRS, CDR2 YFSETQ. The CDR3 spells CASSRSPQRTGSGNTIYF. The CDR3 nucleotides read TGCGCCAGCAGCCGCAGCCCGCAACGTACAGGGTCGGGAAACACCATATATTTT.

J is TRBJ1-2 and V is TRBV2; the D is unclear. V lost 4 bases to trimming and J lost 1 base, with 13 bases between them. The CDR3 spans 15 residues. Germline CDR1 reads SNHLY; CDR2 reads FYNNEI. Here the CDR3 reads CASSVGSGNNYGYTF. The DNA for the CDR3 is TGTGCCAGCAGTGTAGGGTCGGGAAATAACTATGGCTACACCTTC.

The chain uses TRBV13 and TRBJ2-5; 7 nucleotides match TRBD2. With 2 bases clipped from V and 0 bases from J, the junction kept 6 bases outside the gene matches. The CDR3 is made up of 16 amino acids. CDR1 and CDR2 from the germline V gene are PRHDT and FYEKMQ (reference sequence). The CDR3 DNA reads TGTGCCAGCAGCTTAACTGGCGGGGGACACCAAGAGACCCAGTACTTC. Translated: CASSLTGGGHQETQYF.

CDR3 protein: CASSSQIPGQMPDTQYF. The DNA of the CDR3 is TGTGCCAGCAGCTCCCAAATACCGGGACAGATGCCAGATACGCAGTATTTT. J is TRBJ2-3 and V is TRBV7-9, with 7 bases matching TRBD1. The CDR3 sequence is 17 residues long. With 4 bases clipped from V and 4 bases from J, the junction kept 14 bases outside the gene matches. CDR1 and CDR2 (germline): SEHNR, FQNEAQ (reference sequence).

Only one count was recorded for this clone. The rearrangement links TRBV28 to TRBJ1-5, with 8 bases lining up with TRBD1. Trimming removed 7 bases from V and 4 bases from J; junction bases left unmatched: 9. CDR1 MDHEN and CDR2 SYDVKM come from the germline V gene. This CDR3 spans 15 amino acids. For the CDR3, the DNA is TGTGCCAGCACCGGAGCCGGGACAGGTAATCAGCCCCAGCATTTT. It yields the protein CASTGAGTGNQPQHF.

CDR3 in DNA: TGTGCCAGCAGTCAGGGGGCTGGTAGCAATCAGCCCCAGCATTTT. Its protein product is CASSQGAGSNQPQHF. V gene TRBV28 combines with J gene TRBJ1-5; 8 bases line up with TRBD1. Germline CDR1 and CDR2: MDHEN and SYDVKM. The length of the CDR3 is 15 residues. J lost 0 bases, V lost 5 bases, and 3 bases had no gene match.

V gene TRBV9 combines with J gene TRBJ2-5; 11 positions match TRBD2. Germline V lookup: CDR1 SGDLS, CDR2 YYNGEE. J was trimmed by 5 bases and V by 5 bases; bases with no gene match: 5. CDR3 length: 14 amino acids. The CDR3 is CASSPGTSGETQYF. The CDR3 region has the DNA TGTGCCAGCAGTCCCGGGACTAGCGGTGAGACCCAGTACTTC.

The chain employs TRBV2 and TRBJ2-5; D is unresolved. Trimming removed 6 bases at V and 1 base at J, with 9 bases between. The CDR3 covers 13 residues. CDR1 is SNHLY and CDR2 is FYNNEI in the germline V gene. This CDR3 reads CASRTTLQETQYF. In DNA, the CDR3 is TGTGCCAGCAGGACAACACTCCAAGAGACCCAGTACTTC.

The CDR3 sequence: CASRHRGLIEKLFF. CDR3 coding DNA: TGTGCCAGCAGGCACAGGGGGCTGATTGAAAAACTGTTTTTT. This rearrangement joins TRBV6-4 to TRBJ1-4; 9 nucleotides line up with TRBD1. In germline, CDR1 is MRHNA, CDR2 SNTAGT. Trimming cost V 6 bases and J 7 bases; bases outside gene matches: 6. There are 14 residues in the CDR3.

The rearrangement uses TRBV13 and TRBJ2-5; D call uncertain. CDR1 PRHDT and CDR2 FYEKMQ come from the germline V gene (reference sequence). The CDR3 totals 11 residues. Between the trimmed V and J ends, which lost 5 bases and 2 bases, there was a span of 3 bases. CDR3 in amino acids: CASSRQETQYF. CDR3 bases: TGTGCCAGCAGCCGACAAGAGACCCAGTACTTC. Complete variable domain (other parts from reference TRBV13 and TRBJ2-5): AAGVIQSPRHLIKEKRETATLKCYPIPRHDTVYWYQQGPGQDPQFLISFYEKMQSDKGSIPDRFSAQQFSDYHSELNMSSLELGDSALYFCASSRQETQYFGPGTRLLVL.

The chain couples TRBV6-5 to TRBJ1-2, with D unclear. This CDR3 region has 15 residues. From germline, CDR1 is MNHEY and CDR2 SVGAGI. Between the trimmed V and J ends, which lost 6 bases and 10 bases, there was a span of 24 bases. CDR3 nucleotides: TGTGCCAGCAGGCGCCCGGGAGTTAGAGGAGCGGACTACACCTTC. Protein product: CASRRPGVRGADYTF.

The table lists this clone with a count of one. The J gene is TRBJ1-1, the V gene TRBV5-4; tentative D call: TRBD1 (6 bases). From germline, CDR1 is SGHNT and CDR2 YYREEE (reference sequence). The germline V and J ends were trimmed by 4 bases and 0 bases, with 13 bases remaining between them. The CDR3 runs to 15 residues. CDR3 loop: CASSTDSVMNTEAFF. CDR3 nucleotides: TGTGCCAGCAGCACGGACAGCGTAATGAACACTGAAGCTTTCTTT.